This T cell receptor beta chain was sequenced during a study of blood T cell repertoires in COVID-19. Assay: immunoSEQ multiplex PCR; the TCRdb copy retains only in-frame clones and omits some. The data hold around 60,000 clones, with 70% to 90% observed a single time. The length of the CDR3 is 13 residues. V lost 4 bases, J lost 2 bases, and 10 bases lay in between. Germline lookup yields CDR1 SGHRS and CDR2 YFSETQ. Sequences were obtained from peripheral blood. The chain has TRBV5-1 and TRBJ2-7; TRBD1 is a possible D gene (6 bases). The TCR was taken from a human donor with active COVID-19. The donor label of this sample is uncertain. The CDR3 nucleotides read TGCGCCAGCAGCGATGGACAGACCTACGAGCAGTACTTC. Its translation is CASSDGQTYEQYF. The full variable domain, rest sourced from reference TRBV5-1 and TRBJ2-7, is KAGVTQTPRYLIKTRGQQVTLSCSPISGHRSVSWYQQTPGQGLQFLFEYFSETQRNKGNFPGRFSGRQFSNSRSEMNVSTLELGDSALYLCASSDGQTYEQYFGPGTRLTVT.